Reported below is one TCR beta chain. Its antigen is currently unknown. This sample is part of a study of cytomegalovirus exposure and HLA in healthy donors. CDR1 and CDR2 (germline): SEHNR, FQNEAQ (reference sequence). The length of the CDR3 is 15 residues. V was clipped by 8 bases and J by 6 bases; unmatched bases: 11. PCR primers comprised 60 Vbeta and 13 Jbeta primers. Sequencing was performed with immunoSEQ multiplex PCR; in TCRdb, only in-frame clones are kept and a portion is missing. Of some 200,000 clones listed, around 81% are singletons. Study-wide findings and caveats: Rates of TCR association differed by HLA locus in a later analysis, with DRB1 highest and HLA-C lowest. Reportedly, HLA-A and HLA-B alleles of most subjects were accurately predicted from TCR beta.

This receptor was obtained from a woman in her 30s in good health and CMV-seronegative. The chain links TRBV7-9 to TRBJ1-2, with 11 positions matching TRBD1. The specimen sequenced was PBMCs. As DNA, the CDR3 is TGTGCCAGCCGGACAGGGGGCGTTTACTCTGATGGCTACACCTTC. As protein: CASRTGGVYSDGYTF.